What follows are 12 T cell receptor beta chains derived from one specimen sequenced in a study of graft-versus-host responses after intestinal transplantation. Sequencing used immunoSEQ multiplex PCR; TCRdb keeps in-frame clones, though not all of them. The sample has some 41,000 clones; 89% are singletons. The specimen was PBMCs, collected about 270 days after transplant. These receptors all come from a human patient who received an intestinal transplant, so some T cells may come from the graft donor.

This rearrangement joins TRBV7-8 to TRBJ1-4; the match to TRBD1 covers 8 bases. The V and J ends lost 3 bases and 7 bases, in that order; junction bases with no gene match: 7. Germline CDR1 and CDR2: SGHVS and FQNEAQ. This CDR3 is 15 amino acids long. CDR3 loop: CASSFPTGGSEKLFF. CDR3 DNA: TGTGCCAGCAGCTTCCCTACAGGGGGAAGTGAAAAACTGTTTTTT.

This chain joins TRBV11-1 and TRBJ2-7; 7 bases agree with TRBD2. The CDR3 is 15 residues long. The J segment lost 0 bases and the V segment lost 0 bases, leaving 2 bases of the junction unmatched. Germline V gives CDR1 SGHAT, CDR2 FQDESV (reference sequence). The CDR3 DNA reads as TGTGCCAGCAGCTTAGCGTGGGACTACTCCTACGAGCAGTACTTC. Protein: CASSLAWDYSYEQYF.

This clone was picked up a small number of times. This chain links TRBV5-1 with TRBJ1-6; 10 bases align to TRBD1. The CDR3 consists of 15 residues. Trimming cost V 2 bases and J 5 bases; bases outside gene matches: 1. Germline CDR1 SGHRS, CDR2 YFSETQ. Here the CDR3 DNA reads TGCGCCAGCAGCTTAGGACAGGGGGATAATTCACCCCTCCACTTT. This encodes CASSLGQGDNSPLHF.

The chain recombines TRBV6-6 with TRBJ2-7; tentative D call: TRBD1 (5 bases). This CDR3 is 16 amino acids long. CDR1 MNHNY and CDR2 SVGAGI come from the germline V gene (reference sequence). V lost 2 bases and J 4 bases, leaving 18 bases between the germline ends. The CDR3 DNA reads TGTGCCAGCAGTTACACCTCAGAGACAGCTAGATACGAGCAGTACTTC. This codes for CASSYTSETARYEQYF.

V is TRBV6-1 and J is TRBJ1-1; no clear D. Germline V CDR1 and CDR2: MNHNS, SASEGT. V lost 0 bases and J lost 1, with 3 bases in between. The CDR3 spans 13 residues. The CDR3 DNA follows: TGTGCCAGCAGTGAAGCCTGGAACACTGAAGCTTTCTTT. Protein product: CASSEAWNTEAFF.

This clone was recorded once. This chain uses TRBV19 with TRBJ1-3, with unresolved D. V was pared by 6 bases and J by 3 bases, with 6 bases between. CDR3 length: 12 residues. From germline, CDR1 is LNHDA and CDR2 SQIVND (reference sequence). The CDR3 nucleotides are TGTGCCAGTAGAAGCAGTGGAAACACCATATATTTT. Amino acid sequence: CASRSSGNTIYF.

V and J are TRBV2 and TRBJ1-2; 7 positions agree with TRBD1. CDR1 and CDR2 (germline): SNHLY, FYNNEI. This CDR3 is 14 amino acids long. V gave up 4 bases and J gave up 5 bases; unmatched junction bases: 7. Written as DNA, the CDR3 is TGTGCCAGCAGTGCCCCGGGACAGCCTTATGGCTACACCTTC. Amino acid sequence: CASSAPGQPYGYTF.

This chain uses TRBV5-6 with TRBJ1-1; no clear D gene. V lost 5 bases and J lost 1, with 9 bases in between. CDR1 is SGHDT, CDR2 YYEEEE, per germline. This CDR3 contains 13 residues. CDR3 bases: TGTGCCAGCAGAATGGAGGGGAACACTGAAGCTTTCTTT. It specifies CASRMEGNTEAFF.

J is TRBJ1-6 and V is TRBV16; 9 bases are shared with TRBD1. This CDR3 is 14 amino acids long. CDR1 and CDR2 from the germline V gene are KGHSY and FQNENV. Trimming at V came to 0 bases and at J to 14 bases, leaving 5 bases not matched to a gene. The CDR3 here is CASSQSLQGASLHF. The DNA for the CDR3 is TGTGCCAGCAGCCAATCGTTACAGGGGGCTTCCCTCCACTTT.

V gene TRBV27 combines with J gene TRBJ1-6; D perhaps matches TRBD1 (5 bases). The CDR3 extends over 14 amino acids. CDR1 MNHEY and CDR2 SMNVEV come from the germline V gene (reference sequence). Trimming pared 6 bases from V and 0 bases from J, leaving 6 bases between. The CDR3 nucleotides are TGTGCCAGCAGCCAGGGCTCCTATAATTCACCCCTCCACTTT. It translates to CASSQGSYNSPLHF.

This clone showed up just a few times. The chain employs TRBV7-9 and TRBJ1-5, with D unresolved. From germline, CDR1 is SEHNR and CDR2 FQNEAQ (reference sequence). Trimming took 1 base from V and 9 from J, leaving 10 bases between them. The CDR3 contains 13 residues. CDR3 in amino acids: CASSLVAGRPQHF. CDR3 nucleotides: TGTGCCAGCAGCTTAGTCGCGGGGAGGCCCCAGCATTTT.

This chain uses TRBV5-1 with TRBJ1-2, with D perhaps matching TRBD1 (6 bases). The CDR3 totals 15 residues. Germline CDR1 is SGHRS and CDR2 is YFSETQ. The V and J ends lost 0 bases and 4 bases respectively, with 13 bases between them. The CDR3 DNA is TGCGCCAGCAGCTTGGATGGCGGGGGCGGCTATGGCTACACCTTC. Protein product: CASSLDGGGGYGYTF.